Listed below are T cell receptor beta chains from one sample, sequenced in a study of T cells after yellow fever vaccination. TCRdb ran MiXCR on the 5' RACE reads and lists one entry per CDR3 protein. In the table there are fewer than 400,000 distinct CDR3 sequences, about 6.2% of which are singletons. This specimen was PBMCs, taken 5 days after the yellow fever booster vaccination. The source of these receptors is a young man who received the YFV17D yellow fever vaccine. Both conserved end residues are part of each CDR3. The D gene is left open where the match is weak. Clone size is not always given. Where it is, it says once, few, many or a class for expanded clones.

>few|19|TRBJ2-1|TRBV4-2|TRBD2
CASSREGTSGRASYNEQFF
TGTGCCAGCTCGAGAGAAGGGACTAGCGGGAGGGCCTCGTACAATGAGCAGTTCTTC
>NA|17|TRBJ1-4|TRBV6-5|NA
CASSYLLEPTTNEKLFF
TGTGCCAGCAGTTACCTCTTGGAGCCGACAACTAATGAAAAACTGTTTTTT
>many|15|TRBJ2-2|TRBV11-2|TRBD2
CASSPRGGMAGELFF
TGTGCCAGCAGCCCCCGGGGGGGTATGGCCGGGGAGCTGTTTTTT
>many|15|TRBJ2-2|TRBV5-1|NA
CASSLEIGHTGELFF
TGCGCCAGCAGCTTGGAGATAGGGCACACCGGGGAGCTGTTTTTT
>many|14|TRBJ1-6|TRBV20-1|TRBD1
CSASTGQGLSPLHF
TGCAGTGCTAGCACGGGACAGGGGTTATCACCCCTCCACTTT
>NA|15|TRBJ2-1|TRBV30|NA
CAWSEAGISYNEQFF
TGTGCCTGGAGTGAAGCGGGTATCTCCTACAATGAGCAGTTCTTC
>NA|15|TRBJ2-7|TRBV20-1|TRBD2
CSARKPSGLSYEQYF
TGCAGTGCTAGAAAACCTAGCGGATTGTCCTACGAGCAGTACTTC
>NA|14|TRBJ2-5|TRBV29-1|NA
CSVEPGHGGGSQYF
TGCAGCGTTGAACCTGGACACGGTGGCGGTTCCCAGTACTTC
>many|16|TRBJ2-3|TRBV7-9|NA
CASSLGLGLGTDTQYF
TGTGCCAGCAGCTTAGGTCTCGGGTTGGGCACAGATACGCAGTATTTT
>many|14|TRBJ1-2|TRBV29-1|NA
CSVLGGKGNYGYTF
TGCAGCGTTTTGGGTGGAAAAGGGAACTATGGCTACACCTTC
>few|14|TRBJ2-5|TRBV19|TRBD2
CASTAASGKETQYF
TGTGCCAGTACTGCCGCTAGCGGGAAAGAGACCCAGTACTTC
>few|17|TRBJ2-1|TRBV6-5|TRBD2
CASSSIPSGRYNNEQFF
TGTGCCAGCAGTTCGATCCCTAGCGGGAGGTATAACAATGAGCAGTTCTTC
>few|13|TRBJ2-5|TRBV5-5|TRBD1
CASRWTGAETQYF
TGTGCCAGCAGGTGGACAGGGGCAGAGACCCAGTACTTC
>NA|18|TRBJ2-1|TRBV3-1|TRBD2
CAICFRTSGRVSYNEQFF
TGTGCCATCTGTTTCCGGACTAGCGGGAGGGTATCCTACAATGAGCAGTTCTTC
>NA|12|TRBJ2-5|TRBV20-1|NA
CSARVSPGTQYF
TGCAGTGCTAGAGTGTCTCCCGGGACCCAGTACTTC
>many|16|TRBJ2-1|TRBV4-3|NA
CASSQLRDVSYNEQFF
TGCGCCAGCAGCCAACTCCGGGACGTCTCCTACAATGAGCAGTTCTTC
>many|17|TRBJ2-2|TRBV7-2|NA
CASSLVDWTVHTGELFF
TGTGCCAGCAGCTTAGTTGATTGGACAGTGCACACCGGGGAGCTGTTTTTT
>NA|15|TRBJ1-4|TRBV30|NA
CAWSLQWGTGEKLFF
TGTGCCTGGAGTCTCCAATGGGGGACTGGCGAAAAACTGTTTTTT
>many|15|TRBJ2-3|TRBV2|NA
CASGGLAGTFDTQYF
TGTGCCAGCGGGGGACTCGCAGGCACCTTCGATACGCAGTATTTT
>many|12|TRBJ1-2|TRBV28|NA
CASITENYGYTF
TGTGCCAGTATAACAGAAAACTATGGCTACACCTTC
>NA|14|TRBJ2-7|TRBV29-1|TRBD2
CSVSGAGVAYEQYF
TGCAGCGTTAGTGGTGCGGGAGTCGCATACGAGCAGTACTTC
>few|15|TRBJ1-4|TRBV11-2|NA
CASSFDKSTNEKLFF
TGTGCCAGCAGCTTTGACAAATCAACTAATGAAAAACTGTTTTTT
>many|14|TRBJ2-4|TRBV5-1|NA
CASSLNRNKNIQYF
TGCGCCAGCAGCTTAAACAGAAACAAAAACATTCAGTACTTC
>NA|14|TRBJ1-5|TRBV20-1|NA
CSATTGAGNQPQHF
TGCAGTGCTACCACTGGGGCCGGAAATCAGCCCCAGCATTTT
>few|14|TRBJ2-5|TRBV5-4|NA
CASSRREGRETQYF
TGTGCCAGCAGCCGGAGAGAGGGCCGAGAGACCCAGTACTTC
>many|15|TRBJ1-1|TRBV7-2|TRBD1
CASRLDPGQENEAFF
TGTGCCAGCAGACTCGACCCGGGACAGGAGAATGAAGCTTTCTTT
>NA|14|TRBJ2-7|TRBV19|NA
CASSTGPGPYEQYF
TGTGCCAGTAGTACGGGTCCCGGACCCTACGAGCAGTACTTC
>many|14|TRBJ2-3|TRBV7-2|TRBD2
CASSLAGPPDTQYF
TGTGCCAGCTCCCTAGCGGGTCCCCCAGATACGCAGTATTTT
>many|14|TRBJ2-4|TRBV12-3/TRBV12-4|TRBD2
CASSPTSGSDIQYF
TGTGCCAGCAGTCCGACTAGCGGGAGTGACATTCAGTACTTC
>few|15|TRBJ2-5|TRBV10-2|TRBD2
CASRVDLSGRETQYF
TGCGCCAGCAGGGTAGACCTCAGCGGGAGAGAGACCCAGTACTTC
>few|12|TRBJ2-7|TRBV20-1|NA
CSARGDSYEQYF
TGCAGTGCTAGAGGGGATTCCTACGAGCAGTACTTC
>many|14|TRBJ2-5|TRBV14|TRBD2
CASSRLAGTETQYF
TGTGCCAGCAGCCGTTTAGCGGGAACAGAGACCCAGTACTTC
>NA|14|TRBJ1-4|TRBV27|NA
CASSPGWNAEKLFF
TGTGCCAGCAGTCCCGGCTGGAATGCTGAAAAACTGTTTTTT
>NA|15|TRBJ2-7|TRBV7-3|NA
CASSLSRATASEQYF
TGTGCCAGCAGCTTAAGCCGCGCCACGGCCAGCGAGCAGTACTTC
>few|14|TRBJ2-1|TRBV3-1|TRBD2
CATTRREGYNEQFF
TGTGCCACCACTCGGCGGGAGGGCTACAATGAGCAGTTCTTC
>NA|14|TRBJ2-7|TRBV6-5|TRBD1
CATSYGQASYEQYF
TGTGCCACCAGTTATGGACAGGCCTCCTACGAGCAGTACTTC
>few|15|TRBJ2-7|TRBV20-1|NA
CSAFVAVESSYEQYF
TGCAGTGCCTTCGTTGCGGTGGAGAGCTCCTACGAGCAGTACTTC
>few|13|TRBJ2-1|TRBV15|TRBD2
CATSRAAGDGQFF
TGTGCCACCAGCAGGGCAGCGGGAGACGGGCAGTTCTTC
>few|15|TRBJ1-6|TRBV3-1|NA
CASSPRSSYNSPLHF
TGTGCCAGCAGCCCCCGCAGCTCCTATAATTCACCCCTCCACTTT
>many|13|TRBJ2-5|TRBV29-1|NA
CSVEVQNQETQYF
TGCAGCGTTGAAGTTCAGAATCAAGAGACCCAGTACTTC
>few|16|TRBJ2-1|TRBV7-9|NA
CASSPPQRGMYNEQFF
TGTGCCAGCAGCCCCCCCCAGAGGGGGATGTACAATGAGCAGTTCTTC
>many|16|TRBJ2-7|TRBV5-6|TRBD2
CASSPLAGTDQYEQYF
TGTGCCAGCAGCCCATTAGCGGGAACAGACCAATACGAGCAGTACTTC
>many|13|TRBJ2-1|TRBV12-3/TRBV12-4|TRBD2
CASRGLAGGEQFF
TGTGCCAGCAGGGGACTAGCGGGAGGTGAGCAGTTCTTC
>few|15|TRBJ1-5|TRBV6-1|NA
CASRTGPYSNQPQHF
TGTGCCAGCAGAACGGGGCCTTATAGCAATCAGCCCCAGCATTTT
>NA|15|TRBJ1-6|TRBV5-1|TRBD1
CASSLEGQLNSPLHF
TGCGCCAGCAGCTTGGAGGGACAGCTTAATTCACCCCTCCACTTT
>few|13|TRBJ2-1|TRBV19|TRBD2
CASRVSGSYEQFF
TGTGCCAGTAGAGTTAGCGGGAGTTATGAGCAGTTCTTC
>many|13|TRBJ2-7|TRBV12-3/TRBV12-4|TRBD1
CASSLDRGHEQYF
TGTGCCAGCAGTTTAGACAGGGGCCACGAGCAGTACTTC
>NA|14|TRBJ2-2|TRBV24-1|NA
CATSGVRFTGELFF
TGTGCCACCAGTGGTGTCAGATTCACCGGGGAGCTGTTTTTT
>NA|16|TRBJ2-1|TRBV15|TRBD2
CATSRPWGAGTYEQFF
TGTGCCACCAGCAGACCATGGGGAGCGGGAACATATGAGCAGTTCTTC
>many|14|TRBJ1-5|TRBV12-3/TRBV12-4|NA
CASSLSDSNQPQHF
TGTGCCAGCAGTTTATCAGATAGCAATCAGCCCCAGCATTTT
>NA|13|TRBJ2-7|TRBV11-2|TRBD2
CASSSAPGLGQYF
TGTGCCAGCAGCTCGGCTCCGGGACTAGGGCAGTACTTC
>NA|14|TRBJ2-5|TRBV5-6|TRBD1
CASSLGQGAETQYF
TGTGCCAGCAGCTTGGGACAGGGTGCAGAGACCCAGTACTTC
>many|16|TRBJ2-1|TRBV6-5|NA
CASSYVDGSSYNEQFF
TGTGCCAGCAGTTACGTGGACGGGAGCTCCTACAATGAGCAGTTCTTC
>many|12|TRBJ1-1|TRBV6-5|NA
CATRGRNTEAFF
TGTGCCACACGGGGGAGGAACACTGAAGCTTTCTTT
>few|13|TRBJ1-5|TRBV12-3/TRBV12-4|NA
CASTPGISQPQHF
TGTGCCAGCACACCGGGCATTTCTCAGCCCCAGCATTTT
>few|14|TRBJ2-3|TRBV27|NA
CASSLDYATDTQYF
TGTGCCAGCAGTTTAGATTACGCCACAGATACGCAGTATTTT
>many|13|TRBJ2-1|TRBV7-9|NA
CASSLQWGAEQFF
TGTGCCAGCAGCCTCCAATGGGGCGCTGAGCAGTTCTTC
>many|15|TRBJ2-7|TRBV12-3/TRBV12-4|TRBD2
CASSRTSGTSSEQYF
TGTGCCAGCAGCCGTACAAGCGGGACTTCCTCCGAGCAGTACTTC
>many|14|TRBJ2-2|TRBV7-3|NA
CASSSGPYNGELFF
TGTGCCAGCAGCTCCGGGCCTTACAACGGGGAGCTGTTTTTT
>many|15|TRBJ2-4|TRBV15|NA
CATSRVLGLGNIQYF
TGTGCCACCAGCAGAGTATTGGGTTTGGGGAACATTCAGTACTTC